The rows below give T cell receptor beta chains drawn from one sample of a study of human thymus T cells. Profiled with immunoSEQ multiplex PCR; TCRdb holds only in-frame clones, not every one. The sample records 60,000 to 75,000 clones, roughly 96% being singletons. Sequencing used thymus tissue. These receptor sequences come from a girl under three years old with a congenital heart defect but otherwise immunologically healthy. The CDR3 runs from the conserved cysteine through the conserved F or W. A D gene is named only where the DNA matches it firmly. Clone sizes are given selectively: once, few, many, or a class where the clone is expanded.

>TRBD1|TRBJ1-1|.|TRBV10-1
CASSDDLFRDSTSEAFF
TGCGCCAGCAGCGATGACCTCTTCCGGGACAGTACTTCTGAAGCTTTCTTT
>.|TRBJ2-2|.|TRBV6-1
CASSEKDPGRTSGELFF
TGTGCCAGCAGTGAAAAGGACCCGGGGAGAACATCCGGGGAGCTGTTTTTT
>TRBD1|TRBJ2-4|.|TRBV29-1
CSVVGQGVQYF
TGCAGCGTTGTGGGACAGGGCGTTCAGTACTTC
>TRBD2|TRBJ2-1|.|TRBV6-6
CASSPGLAGYEQFF
TGTGCCAGCAGCCCCGGACTAGCGGGATATGAGCAGTTCTTC
>TRBD2|TRBJ2-1|.|TRBV2
CASSDPRQREMNEQFF
TGTGCCAGCAGTGACCCCCGACAGCGGGAGATGAATGAGCAGTTCTTC
>.|TRBJ2-1|.|TRBV5-1
CASSLRQRSDNEQFF
TGCGCCAGCAGCTTGAGACAGCGATCCGACAATGAGCAGTTCTTC
>TRBD1|TRBJ1-4|.|TRBV7-6
CASSRGTGGNEKLFF
TGTGCCAGCAGCCGAGGGACAGGGGGAAATGAAAAACTGTTTTTT
>TRBD1|TRBJ2-7|.|TRBV9
CASSVGPRTGSNEQYF
TGTGCCAGCAGCGTAGGGCCGCGGACAGGGAGTAACGAGCAGTACTTC
>.|TRBJ2-2|.|TRBV29-1
CSADRGTGELFF
TGCAGCGCGGATAGGGGGACCGGGGAGCTGTTTTTT
>TRBD1|TRBJ1-4|.|TRBV19
CASSQGANEKLFF
TGTGCCAGTAGCCAGGGGGCCAATGAAAAACTGTTTTTT
>.|TRBJ2-7|.|TRBV5-1
CASSFTEHSPAYEQYF
TGCGCCAGCAGCTTTACAGAGCACTCCCCAGCCTACGAGCAGTACTTC
>.|TRBJ2-5|.|TRBV6-5
CASSYRTTAYQETQYF
TGTGCCAGCAGTTACCGCACGACAGCTTACCAAGAGACCCAGTACTTC
>.|TRBJ1-2|.|TRBV14
CASSQGAGAEVRYGYTF
TGTGCCAGCAGCCAAGGGGCAGGTGCTGAAGTACGCTATGGCTACACCTTC
>TRBD1|TRBJ1-2|.|TRBV30
CAWSVDRVTNYGYTF
TGTGCCTGGAGTGTAGACAGGGTTACTAACTATGGCTACACCTTC
>.|TRBJ1-1|.|TRBV5-1
CASSLTGRGWNTEAFF
TGCGCCAGCAGCTTAACAGGGCGAGGATGGAACACTGAAGCTTTCTTT
>.|TRBJ2-2|.|TRBV5-5
CASSPPGPPGELFF
TGTGCCAGCAGCCCCCCTGGGCCTCCCGGGGAGCTGTTTTTT
>.|TRBJ2-2|.|TRBV7-2
CASRGHTGELFF
TGTGCCAGCAGGGGTCACACCGGGGAGCTGTTTTTT
>.|TRBJ2-7|once|TRBV5-5
CASSLASPYDYEQYF
TGTGCCAGCAGCTTGGCCAGTCCCTACGACTACGAGCAGTACTTC
>TRBD2|TRBJ2-1|.|TRBV11-3
CASSFDPDMLAGYEEQFF
TGTGCCAGCAGCTTTGACCCCGATATGCTAGCGGGATATGAGGAGCAGTTCTTC
>.|TRBJ2-7|.|TRBV7-2
CASSLGPGEAYEQYF
TGTGCCAGCAGCTTAGGACCAGGGGAAGCCTACGAGCAGTACTTC
>.|TRBJ1-5|.|TRBV6-1
CASSERKGKGNQPQHF
TGTGCCAGCAGTGAAAGGAAGGGAAAGGGCAATCAGCCCCAGCATTTT
>TRBD2|TRBJ2-1|.|TRBV5-1
CASRPTSGTYSEQFF
TGCGCCAGCCGCCCGACTAGCGGGACCTACAGTGAGCAGTTCTTC
>TRBD2|TRBJ2-7|.|TRBV27
CASRSGTSVYEQYF
TGTGCCAGCAGGTCCGGGACTAGTGTGTACGAGCAGTACTTC
>TRBD1|TRBJ2-7|once|TRBV7-8
CASSLARWGTGVYEQYF
TGTGCCAGCAGCTTAGCCCGTTGGGGGACAGGGGTATACGAGCAGTACTTC
>.|TRBJ1-5|.|TRBV5-1
CASTFLPGPQHF
TGCGCCAGCACCTTCCTGCCGGGGCCCCAGCATTTT
>.|TRBJ2-3|.|TRBV9
CASSPIPTVCTDTQYF
TGTGCCAGCAGCCCTATACCTACAGTTTGCACAGATACGCAGTATTTT
>.|TRBJ1-2|.|TRBV5-4
CASTPGLGSGYTF
TGTGCCAGCACCCCGGGGTTAGGATCCGGCTACACCTTC
>.|TRBJ2-1|.|TRBV29-1
CSVRNNEQFF
TGCAGCGTTCGGAACAATGAGCAGTTCTTC
>.|TRBJ2-5|.|TRBV7-6
CASSQLPGRCSSLQETQYF
TGTGCCAGCAGCCAATTACCGGGGAGGTGCTCAAGTCTGCAAGAGACCCAGTACTTC
>.|TRBJ1-1|.|TRBV28
CASRSKLNTEAFF
TGTGCCAGCAGAAGCAAGCTGAACACTGAAGCTTTCTTT
>.|TRBJ2-7|.|TRBV5-5
CASSFGPRDYEQYF
TGTGCCAGCAGCTTCGGTCCGCGGGACTACGAGCAGTACTTC